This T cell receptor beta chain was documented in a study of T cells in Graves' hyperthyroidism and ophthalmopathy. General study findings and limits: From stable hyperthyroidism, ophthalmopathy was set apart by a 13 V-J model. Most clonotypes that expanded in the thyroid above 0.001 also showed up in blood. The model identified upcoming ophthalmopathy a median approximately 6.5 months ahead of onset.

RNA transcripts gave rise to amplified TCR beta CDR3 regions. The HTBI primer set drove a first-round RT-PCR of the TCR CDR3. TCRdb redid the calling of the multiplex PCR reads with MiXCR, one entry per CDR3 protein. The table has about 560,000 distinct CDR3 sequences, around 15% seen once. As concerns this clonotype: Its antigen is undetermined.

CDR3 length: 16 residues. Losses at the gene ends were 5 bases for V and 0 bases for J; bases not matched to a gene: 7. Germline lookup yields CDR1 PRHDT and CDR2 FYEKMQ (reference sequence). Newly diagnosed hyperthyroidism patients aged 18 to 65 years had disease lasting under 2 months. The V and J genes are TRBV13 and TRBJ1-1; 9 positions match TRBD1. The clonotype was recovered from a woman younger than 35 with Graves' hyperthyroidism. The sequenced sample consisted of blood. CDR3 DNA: TGTGCCAGCAGCGGGACAGGGTGGGGCATGAACACTGAAGCTTTCTTT. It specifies CASSGTGWGMNTEAFF. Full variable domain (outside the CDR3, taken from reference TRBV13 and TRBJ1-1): AAGVIQSPRHLIKEKRETATLKCYPIPRHDTVYWYQQGPGQDPQFLISFYEKMQSDKGSIPDRFSAQQFSDYHSELNMSSLELGDSALYFCASSGTGWGMNTEAFFGQGTRLTVV.